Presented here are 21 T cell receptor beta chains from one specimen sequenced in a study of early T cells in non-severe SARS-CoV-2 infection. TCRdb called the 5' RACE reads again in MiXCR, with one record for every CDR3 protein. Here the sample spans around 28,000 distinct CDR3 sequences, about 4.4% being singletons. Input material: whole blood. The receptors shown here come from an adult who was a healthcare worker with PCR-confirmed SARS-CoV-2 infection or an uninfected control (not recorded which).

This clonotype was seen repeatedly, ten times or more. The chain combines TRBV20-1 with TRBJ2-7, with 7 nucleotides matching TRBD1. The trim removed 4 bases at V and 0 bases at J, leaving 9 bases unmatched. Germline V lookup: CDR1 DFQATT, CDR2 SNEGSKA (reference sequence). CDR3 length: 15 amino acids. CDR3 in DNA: TGCAGTGCTACCCTCCCGGGACAGCCCTCCTACGAGCAGTACTTC. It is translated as CSATLPGQPSYEQYF.

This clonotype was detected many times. The CDR3 sequence: CSALRLGDTQYF. The DNA of the CDR3 is TGCAGTGCTCTCCGGTTGGGTGATACGCAGTATTTT. J is TRBJ2-3 and V is TRBV20-1; D remains ambiguous. The V gene lost 5 bases and the J gene lost 6 bases, with 12 bases spanning the gap. The CDR3 sequence is 12 residues long. CDR1 and CDR2 (germline): DFQATT, SNEGSKA (reference sequence).

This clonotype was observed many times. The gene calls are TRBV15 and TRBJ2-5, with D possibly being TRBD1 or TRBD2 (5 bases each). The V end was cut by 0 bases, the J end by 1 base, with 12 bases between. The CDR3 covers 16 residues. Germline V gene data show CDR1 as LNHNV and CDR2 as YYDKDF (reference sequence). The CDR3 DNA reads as TGTGCCACCAGCAGAGACCTGATCGGGACCCAAGAGACCCAGTACTTC. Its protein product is CATSRDLIGTQETQYF.

DNA of the CDR3: TGTGCCAGCAGTAGAGGCGGAGTGCCCTACAATGAGCAGTTCTTC. As protein: CASSRGGVPYNEQFF. The chain employs TRBV6-5 and TRBJ2-1; no clear D gene. CDR3 length: 15 amino acids. The germline V gene encodes CDR1 MNHEY and CDR2 SVGAGI. The germline V and J ends were trimmed by 5 bases and 2 bases, with 13 bases remaining between them.

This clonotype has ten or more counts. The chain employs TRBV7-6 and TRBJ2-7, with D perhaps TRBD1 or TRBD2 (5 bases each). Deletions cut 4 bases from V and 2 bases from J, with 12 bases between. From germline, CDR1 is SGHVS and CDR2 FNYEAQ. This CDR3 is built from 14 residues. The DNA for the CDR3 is TGTGCCAGCAGCTCCGGGGTAGGGGCCTACGAGCAGTACTTC. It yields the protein CASSSGVGAYEQYF.

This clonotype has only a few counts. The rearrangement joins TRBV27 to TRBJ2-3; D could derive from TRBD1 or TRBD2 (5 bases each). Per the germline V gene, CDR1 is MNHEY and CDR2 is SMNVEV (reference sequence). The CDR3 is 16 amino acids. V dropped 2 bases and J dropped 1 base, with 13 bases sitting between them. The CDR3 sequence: CASSLRRGRGTDTQYF. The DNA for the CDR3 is TGTGCCAGCAGTTTAAGACGGGGCCGTGGCACAGATACGCAGTATTTT.

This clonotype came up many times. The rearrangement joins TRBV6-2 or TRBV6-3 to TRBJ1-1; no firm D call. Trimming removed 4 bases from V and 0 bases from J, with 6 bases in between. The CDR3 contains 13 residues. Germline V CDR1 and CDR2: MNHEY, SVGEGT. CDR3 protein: CASSLGMNTEAFF. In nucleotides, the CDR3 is TGTGCCAGCAGTTTGGGGATGAACACTGAAGCTTTCTTT.

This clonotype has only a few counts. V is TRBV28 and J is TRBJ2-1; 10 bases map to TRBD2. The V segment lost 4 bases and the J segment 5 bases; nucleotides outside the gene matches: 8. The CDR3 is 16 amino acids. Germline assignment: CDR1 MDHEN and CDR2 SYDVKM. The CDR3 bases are TGTGCCAGCAGTTCCACCACTAGCGGGACGCACAATGAGCAGTTCTTC. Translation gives CASSSTTSGTHNEQFF.

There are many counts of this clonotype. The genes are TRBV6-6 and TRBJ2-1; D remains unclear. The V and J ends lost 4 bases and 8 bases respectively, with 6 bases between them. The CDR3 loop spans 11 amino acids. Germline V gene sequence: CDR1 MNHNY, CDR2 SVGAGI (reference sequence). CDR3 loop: CASSSSDEQFF. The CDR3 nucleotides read TGTGCCAGCAGTTCCTCCGATGAGCAGTTCTTC.

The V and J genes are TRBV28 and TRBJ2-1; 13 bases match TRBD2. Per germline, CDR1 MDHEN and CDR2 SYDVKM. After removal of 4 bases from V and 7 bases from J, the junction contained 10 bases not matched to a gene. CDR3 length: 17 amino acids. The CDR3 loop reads CASSYPRTSGSFNEQFF. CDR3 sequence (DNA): TGTGCCAGCAGTTACCCCCGGACTAGCGGGAGTTTTAATGAGCAGTTCTTC.

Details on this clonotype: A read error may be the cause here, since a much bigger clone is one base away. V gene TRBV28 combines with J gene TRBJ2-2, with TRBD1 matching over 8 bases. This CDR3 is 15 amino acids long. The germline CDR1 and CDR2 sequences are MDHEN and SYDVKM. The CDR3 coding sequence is TGTGTCAGCAGTACCCGGACAGGGATCACCGGGGAGCTGTTTTTT. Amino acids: CVSSTRTGITGELFF.

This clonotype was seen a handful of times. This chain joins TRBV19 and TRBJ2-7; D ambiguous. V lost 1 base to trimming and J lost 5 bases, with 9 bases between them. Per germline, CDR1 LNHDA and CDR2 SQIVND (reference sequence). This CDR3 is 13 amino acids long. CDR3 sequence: CASSIAIVDEQYF. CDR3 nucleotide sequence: TGTGCCAGTAGTATAGCGATCGTTGACGAGCAGTACTTC.

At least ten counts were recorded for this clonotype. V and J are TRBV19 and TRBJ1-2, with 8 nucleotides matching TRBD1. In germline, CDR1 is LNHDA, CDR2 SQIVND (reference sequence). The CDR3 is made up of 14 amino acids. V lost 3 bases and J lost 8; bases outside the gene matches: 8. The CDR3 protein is CASSIRDRTGGYTF. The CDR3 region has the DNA TGTGCCAGTAGTATCCGGGACAGGACTGGGGGCTACACCTTC. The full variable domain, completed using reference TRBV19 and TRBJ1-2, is DGGITQSPKYLFRKEGQNVTLSCEQNLNHDAMYWYRQDPGQGLRLIYYSQIVNDFQKGDIAEGYSVSREKKESFPLTVTSAQKNPTAFYLCASSIRDRTGGYTFGSGTRLTVV.

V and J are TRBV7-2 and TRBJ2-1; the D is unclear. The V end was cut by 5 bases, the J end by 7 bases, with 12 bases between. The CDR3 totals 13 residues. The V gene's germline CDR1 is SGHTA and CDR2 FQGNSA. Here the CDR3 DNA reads TGTGCCAGCAGCCCGACTCACCGGAATGAGCAGTTCTTC. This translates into CASSPTHRNEQFF.

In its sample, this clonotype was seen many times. The CDR3 bases are TGTGCCAGCAGTATACCGGGACTAGCGGAGAACACCGGGGAGCTGTTTTTT. It encodes CASSIPGLAENTGELFF. J is TRBJ2-2 and V is TRBV28; 11 nucleotides agree with TRBD2. The CDR3 spans 17 residues. Germline CDR1 reads MDHEN; CDR2 reads SYDVKM. J gave up 1 base and V 5 bases, and 6 bases lay outside the gene matches.

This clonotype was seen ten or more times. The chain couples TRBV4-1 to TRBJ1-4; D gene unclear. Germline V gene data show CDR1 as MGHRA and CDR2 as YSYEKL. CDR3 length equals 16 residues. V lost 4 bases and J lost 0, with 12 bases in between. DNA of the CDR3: TGCGCCAGCAGCCCCAGGTCGGCAGCAACTAATGAAAAACTGTTTTTT. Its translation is CASSPRSAATNEKLFF.

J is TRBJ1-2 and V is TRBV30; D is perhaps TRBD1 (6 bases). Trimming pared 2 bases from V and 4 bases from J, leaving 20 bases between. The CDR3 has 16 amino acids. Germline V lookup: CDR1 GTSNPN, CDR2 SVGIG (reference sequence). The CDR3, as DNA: TGTGCCTGGAGTCTCCCAGGGACCCGAGGGGGCTATGGCTACACCTTC. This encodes CAWSLPGTRGGYGYTF.

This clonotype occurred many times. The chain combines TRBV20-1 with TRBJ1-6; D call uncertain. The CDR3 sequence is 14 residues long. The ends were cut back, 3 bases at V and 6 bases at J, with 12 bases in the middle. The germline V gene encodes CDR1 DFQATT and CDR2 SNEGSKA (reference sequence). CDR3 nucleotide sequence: TGCAGTGCTAGGCAGGTCGGTTTTAATTCACCCCTCCACTTT. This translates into CSARQVGFNSPLHF.

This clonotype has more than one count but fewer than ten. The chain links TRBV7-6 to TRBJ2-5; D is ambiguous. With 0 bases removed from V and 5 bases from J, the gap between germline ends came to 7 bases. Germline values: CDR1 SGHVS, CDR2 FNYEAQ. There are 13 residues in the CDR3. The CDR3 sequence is CASSLAHGETQYF. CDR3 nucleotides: TGTGCCAGCAGCTTAGCCCACGGGGAGACCCAGTACTTC.

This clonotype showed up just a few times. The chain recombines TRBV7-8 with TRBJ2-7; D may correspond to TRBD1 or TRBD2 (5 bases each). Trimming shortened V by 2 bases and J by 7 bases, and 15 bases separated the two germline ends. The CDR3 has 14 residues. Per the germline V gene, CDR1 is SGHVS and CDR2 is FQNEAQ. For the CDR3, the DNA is TGTGCCAGCAGCTTAAGAGGGCGCGAGGGGGAGCAGTACTTC. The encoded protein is CASSLRGREGEQYF.

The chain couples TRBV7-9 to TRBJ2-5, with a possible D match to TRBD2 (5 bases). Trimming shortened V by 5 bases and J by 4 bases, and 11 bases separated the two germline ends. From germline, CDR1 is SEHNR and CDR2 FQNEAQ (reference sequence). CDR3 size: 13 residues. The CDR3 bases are TGTGCCAGCAGCCACCGGACTGGAGAGACCCAGTACTTC. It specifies CASSHRTGETQYF.